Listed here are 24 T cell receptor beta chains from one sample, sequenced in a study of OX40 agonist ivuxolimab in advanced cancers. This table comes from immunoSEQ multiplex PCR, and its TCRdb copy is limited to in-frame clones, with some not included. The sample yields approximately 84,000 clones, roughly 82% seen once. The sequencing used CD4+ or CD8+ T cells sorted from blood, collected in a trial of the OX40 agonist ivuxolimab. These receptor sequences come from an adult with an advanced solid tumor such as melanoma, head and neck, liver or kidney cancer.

The CDR3 nucleotides are TGTGCCACTGGACTGGACGGGAGCTCCTATAATTCACCCCTCCACTTT. This codes for CATGLDGSSYNSPLHF. V and J are TRBV28 and TRBJ1-6; no clear D. There are 16 residues in the CDR3. The V end was cut by 10 bases, the J end by 0 bases, with 16 bases between. Germline lookup yields CDR1 MDHEN and CDR2 SYDVKM.

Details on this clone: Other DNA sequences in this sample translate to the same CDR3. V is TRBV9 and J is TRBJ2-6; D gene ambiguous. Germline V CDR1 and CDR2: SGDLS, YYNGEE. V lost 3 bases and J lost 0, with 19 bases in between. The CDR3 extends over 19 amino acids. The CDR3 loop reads CASSAGGNTAYSGANVLTF. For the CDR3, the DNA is TGTGCCAGCAGCGCTGGTGGGAACACCGCCTACTCTGGGGCCAACGTCCTGACTTTC.

CDR3 residues: CASSNNRGLDEKLFF. CDR3 DNA: TGTGCCAGCAGCAACAACAGGGGGCTGGATGAAAAACTGTTTTTT. V is TRBV5-4 and J is TRBJ1-4; 9 bases align to TRBD1. Germline-derived CDR1 and CDR2 are SGHNT and YYREEE (reference sequence). V was clipped by 4 bases and J by 6 bases; unmatched bases: 7. The CDR3 contains 15 residues.

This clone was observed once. This chain's CDR3 is CATSSLGAGGETQYF. The CDR3 nucleotides are TGTGCCACCAGCAGCCTCGGGGCAGGGGGGGAGACCCAGTACTTC. This sequence joins TRBV15 and TRBJ2-5, with D tentatively TRBD1 (7 bases). Germline CDR1 is LNHNV and CDR2 is YYDKDF (reference sequence). Trimming cost V 3 bases and J 5 bases, with 16 bases left between them. The CDR3 extends over 15 amino acids.

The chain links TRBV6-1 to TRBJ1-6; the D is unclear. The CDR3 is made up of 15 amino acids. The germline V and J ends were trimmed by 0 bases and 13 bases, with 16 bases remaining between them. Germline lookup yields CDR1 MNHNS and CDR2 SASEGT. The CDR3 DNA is TGTGCCAGCAGTGAAGCGCAAAGGTCCTCTTTTCCCCTCCACTTT. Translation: CASSEAQRSSFPLHF.

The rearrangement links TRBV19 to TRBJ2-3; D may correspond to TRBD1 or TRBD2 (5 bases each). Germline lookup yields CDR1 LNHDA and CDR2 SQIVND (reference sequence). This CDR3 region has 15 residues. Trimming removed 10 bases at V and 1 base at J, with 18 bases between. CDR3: CATTTGTRGTDTQYF. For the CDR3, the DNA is TGTGCCACTACCACCGGGACCAGGGGCACAGATACGCAGTATTTT.

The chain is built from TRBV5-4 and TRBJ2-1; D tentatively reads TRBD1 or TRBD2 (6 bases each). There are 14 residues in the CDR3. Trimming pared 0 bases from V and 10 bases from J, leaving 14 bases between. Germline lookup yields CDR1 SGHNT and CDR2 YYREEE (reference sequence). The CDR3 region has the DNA TGTGCCAGCAGCTTGGCCGGGGGCCGGAGAGAGCAGTTCTTC. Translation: CASSLAGGRREQFF.

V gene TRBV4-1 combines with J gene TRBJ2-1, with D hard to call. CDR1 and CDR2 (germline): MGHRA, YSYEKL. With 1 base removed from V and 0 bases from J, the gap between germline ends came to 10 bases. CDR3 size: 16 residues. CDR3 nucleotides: TGCGCCAGCAGCCAAGGGACCTTTAGCTCCTACAATGAGCAGTTCTTC. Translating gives CASSQGTFSSYNEQFF.

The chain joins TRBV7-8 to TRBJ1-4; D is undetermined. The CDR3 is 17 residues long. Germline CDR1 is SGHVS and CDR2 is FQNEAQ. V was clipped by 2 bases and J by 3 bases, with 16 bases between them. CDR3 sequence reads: CASSLIIAAGSNEKLFF. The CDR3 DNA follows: TGTGCCAGCAGCTTAATAATCGCGGCGGGGTCTAATGAAAAACTGTTTTTT.

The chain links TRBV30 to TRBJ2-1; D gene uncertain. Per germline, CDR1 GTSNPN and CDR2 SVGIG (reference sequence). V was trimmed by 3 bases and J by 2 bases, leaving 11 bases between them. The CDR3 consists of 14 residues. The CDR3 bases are TGTGCCTGGAGCCGACGGGTAGCCTACAATGAGCAGTTCTTC. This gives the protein CAWSRRVAYNEQFF.

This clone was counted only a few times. DNA for the CDR3: TGCGCCAGCAGCCAAGGGACAGGGGGATCCTACGAGCAGTACTTC. Protein sequence: CASSQGTGGSYEQYF. The chain links TRBV4-3 to TRBJ2-7, with TRBD1 matching 10 bases. Germline values: CDR1 LGHNA, CDR2 YSLEER. The CDR3 covers 15 residues. V gave up 1 base and J gave up 1 base; unmatched junction bases: 1.

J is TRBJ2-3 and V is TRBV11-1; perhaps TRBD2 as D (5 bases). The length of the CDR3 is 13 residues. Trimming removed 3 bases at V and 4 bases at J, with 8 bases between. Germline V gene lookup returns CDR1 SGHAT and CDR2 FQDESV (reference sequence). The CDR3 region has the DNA TGTGCCAGCAGCTTCCCCGGGGCAGATACGCAGTATTTT. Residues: CASSFPGADTQYF.

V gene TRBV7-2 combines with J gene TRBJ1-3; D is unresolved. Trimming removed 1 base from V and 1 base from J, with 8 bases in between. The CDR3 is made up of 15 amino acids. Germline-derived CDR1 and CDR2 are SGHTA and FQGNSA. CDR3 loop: CASSLGWGSGNTIYF. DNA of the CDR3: TGTGCCAGCAGCTTAGGATGGGGATCTGGAAACACCATATATTTT.

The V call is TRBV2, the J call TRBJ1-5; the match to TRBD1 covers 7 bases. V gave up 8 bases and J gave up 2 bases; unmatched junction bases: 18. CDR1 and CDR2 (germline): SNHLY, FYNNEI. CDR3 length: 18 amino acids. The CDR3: CASRPPGTAMGGNQPQHF. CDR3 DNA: TGTGCCAGCCGCCCTCCCGGGACAGCCATGGGGGGCAATCAGCCCCAGCATTTT.

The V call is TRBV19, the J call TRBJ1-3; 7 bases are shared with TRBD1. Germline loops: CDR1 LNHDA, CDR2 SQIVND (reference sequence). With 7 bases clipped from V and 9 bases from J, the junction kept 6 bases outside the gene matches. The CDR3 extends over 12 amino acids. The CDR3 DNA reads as TGTGCCAGTAACGGACAGGAGGGCACCATATATTTT. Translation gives CASNGQEGTIYF.

Here the CDR3 DNA reads TGCAGCGCTGGCCAGGACAGGGGCGGCTATGGCTACACCTTC. Protein sequence: CSAGQDRGGYGYTF. The V and J genes are TRBV29-1 and TRBJ1-2; 9 bases match TRBD1. The CDR3 sequence is 14 residues long. Germline V gives CDR1 SQVTM, CDR2 ANQGSEA. V was clipped by 7 bases and J by 4 bases; unmatched bases: 10.

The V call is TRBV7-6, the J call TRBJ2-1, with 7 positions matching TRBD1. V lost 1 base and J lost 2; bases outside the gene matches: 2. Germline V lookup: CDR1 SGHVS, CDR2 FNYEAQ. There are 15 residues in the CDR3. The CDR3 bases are TGTGCCAGCAGCTTAGGCCAGGGGGCCTACAATGAGCAGTTCTTC. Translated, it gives CASSLGQGAYNEQFF.

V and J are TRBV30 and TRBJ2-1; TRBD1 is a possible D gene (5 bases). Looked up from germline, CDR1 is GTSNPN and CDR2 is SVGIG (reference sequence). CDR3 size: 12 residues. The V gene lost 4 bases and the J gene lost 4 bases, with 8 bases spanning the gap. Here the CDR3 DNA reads TGTGCCTGGACTGACAGTTACAATGAGCAGTTCTTC. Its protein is CAWTDSYNEQFF.

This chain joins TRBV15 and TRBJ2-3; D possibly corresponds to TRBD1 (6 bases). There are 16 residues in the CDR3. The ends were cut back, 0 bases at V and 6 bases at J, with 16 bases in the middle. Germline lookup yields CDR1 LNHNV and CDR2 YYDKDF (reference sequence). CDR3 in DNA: TGTGCCACCAGCAGAGATCAAGGGGGACGGCTGGATACGCAGTATTTT. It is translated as CATSRDQGGRLDTQYF. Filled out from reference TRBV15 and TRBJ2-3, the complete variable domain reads DAMVIQNPRYQVTQFGKPVTLSCSQTLNHNVMYWYQQKSSQAPKLLFHYYDKDFNNEADTPDNFQSRRPNTSFCFLDIRSPGLGDTAMYLCATSRDQGGRLDTQYFGPGTRLTVL.

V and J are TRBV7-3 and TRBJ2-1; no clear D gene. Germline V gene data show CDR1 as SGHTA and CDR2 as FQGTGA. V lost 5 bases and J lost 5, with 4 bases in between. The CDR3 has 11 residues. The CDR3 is CASSLNNEQFF. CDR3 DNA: TGTGCCAGCAGCCTGAACAATGAGCAGTTCTTC.

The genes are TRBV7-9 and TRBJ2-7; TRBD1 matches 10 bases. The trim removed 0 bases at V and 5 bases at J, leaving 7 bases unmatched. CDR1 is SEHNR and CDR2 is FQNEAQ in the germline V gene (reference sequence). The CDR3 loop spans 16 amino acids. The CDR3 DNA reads TGTGCCAGCAGCTTAGCGACAGGGGGCCGTCCCCACGAGCAGTACGTC. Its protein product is CASSLATGGRPHEQYV.

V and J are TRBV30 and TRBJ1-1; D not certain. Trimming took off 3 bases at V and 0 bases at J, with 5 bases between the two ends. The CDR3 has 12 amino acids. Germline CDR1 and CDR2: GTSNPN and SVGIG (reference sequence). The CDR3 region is CAWSRMNTEAFF. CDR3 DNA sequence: TGTGCCTGGAGCAGGATGAACACTGAAGCTTTCTTT.

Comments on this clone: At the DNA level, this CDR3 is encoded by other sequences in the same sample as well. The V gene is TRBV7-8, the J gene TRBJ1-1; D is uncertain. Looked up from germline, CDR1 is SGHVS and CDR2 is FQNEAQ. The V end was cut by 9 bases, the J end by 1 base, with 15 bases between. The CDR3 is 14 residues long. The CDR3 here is CASRLGHGNTEAFF. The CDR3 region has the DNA TGTGCCAGTAGATTAGGGCATGGGAACACTGAAGCTTTCTTT.

CDR3 in amino acids: CASSLRATSPLHF. The CDR3 DNA follows: TGTGCCAGCAGTCTCCGGGCCACATCACCCCTCCACTTT. The rearrangement links TRBV2 to TRBJ1-6; D remains ambiguous. Germline V gene data show CDR1 as SNHLY and CDR2 as FYNNEI. The CDR3 extends over 13 amino acids. Trimming stripped 5 bases from V and 10 bases from J, with 12 bases between.